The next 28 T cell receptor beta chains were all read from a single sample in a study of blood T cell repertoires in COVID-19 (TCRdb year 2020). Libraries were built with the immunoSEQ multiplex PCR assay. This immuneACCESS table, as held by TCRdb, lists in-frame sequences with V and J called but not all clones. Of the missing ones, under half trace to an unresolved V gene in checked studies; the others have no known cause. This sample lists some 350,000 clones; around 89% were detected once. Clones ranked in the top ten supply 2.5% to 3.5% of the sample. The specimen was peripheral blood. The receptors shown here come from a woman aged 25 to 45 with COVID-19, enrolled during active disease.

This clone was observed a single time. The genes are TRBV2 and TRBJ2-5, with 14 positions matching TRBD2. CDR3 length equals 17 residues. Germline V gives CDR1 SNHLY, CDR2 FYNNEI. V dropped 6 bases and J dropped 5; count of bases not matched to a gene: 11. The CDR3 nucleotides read TGTGCCAGCAGAGGACTAGCGGGAGGATTCGTAGGGGAGACCCAGTACTTC. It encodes CASRGLAGGFVGETQYF.

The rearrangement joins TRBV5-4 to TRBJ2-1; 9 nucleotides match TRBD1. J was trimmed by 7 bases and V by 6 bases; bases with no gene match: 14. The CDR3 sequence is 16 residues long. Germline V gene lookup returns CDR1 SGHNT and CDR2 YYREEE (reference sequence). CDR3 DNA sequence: TGTGCCAGCACCGGAACGGGGGGACAGGGTAGGAATGAGCAGTTCTTC. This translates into CASTGTGGQGRNEQFF.

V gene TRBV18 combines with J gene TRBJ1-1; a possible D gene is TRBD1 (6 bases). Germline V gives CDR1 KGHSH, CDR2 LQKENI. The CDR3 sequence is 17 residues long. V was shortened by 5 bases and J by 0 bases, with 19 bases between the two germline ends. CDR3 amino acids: CASSSRTVNSMNTEAFF. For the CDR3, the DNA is TGTGCCAGCTCATCCCGGACAGTAAACTCAATGAACACTGAAGCTTTCTTT.

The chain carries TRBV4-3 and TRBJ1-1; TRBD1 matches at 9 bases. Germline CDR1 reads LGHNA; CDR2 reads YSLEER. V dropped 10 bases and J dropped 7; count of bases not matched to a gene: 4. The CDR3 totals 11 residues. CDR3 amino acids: CATGTGLEAFF. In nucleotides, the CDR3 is TGCGCCACAGGGACAGGGCTTGAAGCTTTCTTT.

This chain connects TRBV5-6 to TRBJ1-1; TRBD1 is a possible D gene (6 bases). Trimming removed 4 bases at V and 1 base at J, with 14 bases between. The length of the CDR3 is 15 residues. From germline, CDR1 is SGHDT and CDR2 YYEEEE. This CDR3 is CASSTSDRRNTEAFF. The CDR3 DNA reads TGTGCCAGCAGCACTTCGGACAGAAGGAACACTGAAGCTTTCTTT.

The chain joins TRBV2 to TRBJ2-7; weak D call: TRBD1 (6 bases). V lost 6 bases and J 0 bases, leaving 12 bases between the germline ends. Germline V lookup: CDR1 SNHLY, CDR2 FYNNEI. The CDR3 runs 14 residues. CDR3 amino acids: CASRTGTHSYEQYF. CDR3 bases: TGTGCCAGCAGAACAGGGACCCACTCCTACGAGCAGTACTTC.

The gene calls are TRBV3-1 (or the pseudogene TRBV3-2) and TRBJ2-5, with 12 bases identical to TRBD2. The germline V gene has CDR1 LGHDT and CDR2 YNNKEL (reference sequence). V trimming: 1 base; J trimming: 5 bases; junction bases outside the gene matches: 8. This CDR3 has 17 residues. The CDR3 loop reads CASSQGLAGAPGETQYF. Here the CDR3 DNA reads TGTGCCAGCAGCCAAGGACTAGCGGGGGCCCCGGGGGAGACCCAGTACTTC.

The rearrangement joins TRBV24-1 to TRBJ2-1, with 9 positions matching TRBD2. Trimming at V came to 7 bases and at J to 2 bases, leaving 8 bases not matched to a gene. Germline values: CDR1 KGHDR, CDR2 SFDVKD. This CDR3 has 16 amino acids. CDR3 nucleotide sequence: TGTGCCACCAGCGGGCGGGGGGGAGTCGCCTACAATGAGCAGTTCTTC. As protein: CATSGRGGVAYNEQFF.

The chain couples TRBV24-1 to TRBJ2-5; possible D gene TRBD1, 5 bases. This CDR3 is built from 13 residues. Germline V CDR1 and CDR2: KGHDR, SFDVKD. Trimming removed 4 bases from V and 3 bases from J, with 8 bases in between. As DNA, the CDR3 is TGTGCCACCAGTGAAGGGGCAAAAGAGACCCAGTACTTC. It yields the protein CATSEGAKETQYF.

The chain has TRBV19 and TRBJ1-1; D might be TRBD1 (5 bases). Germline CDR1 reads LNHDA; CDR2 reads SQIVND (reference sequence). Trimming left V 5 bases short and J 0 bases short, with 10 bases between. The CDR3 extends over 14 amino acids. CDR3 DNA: TGTGCCAGTAGTCCGACAGTCATGAACACTGAAGCTTTCTTT. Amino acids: CASSPTVMNTEAFF.

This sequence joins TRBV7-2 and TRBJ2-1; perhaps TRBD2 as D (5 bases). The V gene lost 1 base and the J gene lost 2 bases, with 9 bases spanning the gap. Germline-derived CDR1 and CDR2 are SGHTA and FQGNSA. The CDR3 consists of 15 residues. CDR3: CASSLVSGAYNEQFF. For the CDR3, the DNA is TGTGCCAGCAGCTTAGTAAGCGGCGCCTACAATGAGCAGTTCTTC.

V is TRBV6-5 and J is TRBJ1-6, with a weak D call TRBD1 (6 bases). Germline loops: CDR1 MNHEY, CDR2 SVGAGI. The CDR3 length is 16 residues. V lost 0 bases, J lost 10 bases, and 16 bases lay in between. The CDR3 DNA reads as TGTGCCAGCAGTTACTCGAATCCAGGGGAGGGCTCACCCCTCCACTTT. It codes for CASSYSNPGEGSPLHF.

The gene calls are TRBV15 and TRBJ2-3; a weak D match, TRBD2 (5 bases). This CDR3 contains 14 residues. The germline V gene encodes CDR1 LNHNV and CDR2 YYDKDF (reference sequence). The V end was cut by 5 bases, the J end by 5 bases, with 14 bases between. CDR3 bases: TGTGCCACCAGCGATAGGGAGTTTGTAGATACGCAGTATTTT. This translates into CATSDREFVDTQYF.

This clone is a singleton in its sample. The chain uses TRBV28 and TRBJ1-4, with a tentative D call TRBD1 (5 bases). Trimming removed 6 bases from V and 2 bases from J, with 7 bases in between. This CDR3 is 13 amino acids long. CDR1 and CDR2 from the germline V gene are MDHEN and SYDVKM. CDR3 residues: CASRDTTNEKLFF. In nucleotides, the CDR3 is TGTGCCAGCAGGGACACGACTAATGAAAAACTGTTTTTT.

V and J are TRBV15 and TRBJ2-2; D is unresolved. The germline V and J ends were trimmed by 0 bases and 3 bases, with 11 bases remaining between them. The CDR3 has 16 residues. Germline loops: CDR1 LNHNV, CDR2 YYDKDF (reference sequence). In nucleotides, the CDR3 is TGTGCCACCAGCAGAGATGAAAACAGCCACACCGGGGAGCTGTTTTTT. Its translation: CATSRDENSHTGELFF.

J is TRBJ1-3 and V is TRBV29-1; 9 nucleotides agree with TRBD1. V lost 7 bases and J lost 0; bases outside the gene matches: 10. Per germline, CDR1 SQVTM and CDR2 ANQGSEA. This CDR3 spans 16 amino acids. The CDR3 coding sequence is TGCAGCGCCGGGGGGACAGGGTTGGGCTCTGGAAACACCATATATTTT. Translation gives CSAGGTGLGSGNTIYF. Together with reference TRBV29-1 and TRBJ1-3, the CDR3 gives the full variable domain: SAVISQKPSRDICQRGTSLTIQCQVDSQVTMMFWYRQQPGQSLTLIATANQGSEATYESGFVIDKFPISRPNLTFSTLTVSNMSPEDSSIYLCSAGGTGLGSGNTIYFGEGSWLTVV.

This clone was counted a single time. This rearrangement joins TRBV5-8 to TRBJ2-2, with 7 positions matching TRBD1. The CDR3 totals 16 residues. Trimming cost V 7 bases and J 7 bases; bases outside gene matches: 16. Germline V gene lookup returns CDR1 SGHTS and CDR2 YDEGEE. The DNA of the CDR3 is TGTGCCAGCGGCGCCCCTTATGTCAGGGGGTTCGGGGAGCTGTTTTTT. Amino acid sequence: CASGAPYVRGFGELFF.

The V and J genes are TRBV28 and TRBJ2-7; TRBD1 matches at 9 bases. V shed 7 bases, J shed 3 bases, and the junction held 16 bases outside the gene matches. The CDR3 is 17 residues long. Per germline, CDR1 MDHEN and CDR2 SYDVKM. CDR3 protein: CASTLTWGTGIHYEQYF. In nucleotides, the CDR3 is TGTGCCAGCACCCTCACCTGGGGGACAGGGATCCACTACGAGCAGTACTTC. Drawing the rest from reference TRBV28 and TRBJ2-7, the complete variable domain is DVKVTQSSRYLVKRTGEKVFLECVQDMDHENMFWYRQDPGLGLRLIYFSYDVKMKEKGDIPEGYSVSREKKERFSLILESASTNQTSMYLCASTLTWGTGIHYEQYFGPGTRLTVT.

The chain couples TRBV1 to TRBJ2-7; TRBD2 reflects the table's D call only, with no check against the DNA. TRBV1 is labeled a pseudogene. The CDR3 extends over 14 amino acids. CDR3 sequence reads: CTSSLAHPPYEQYF. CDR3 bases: TGCACCAGCAGCCTAGCACATCCTCCCTACGAGCAGTACTTC.

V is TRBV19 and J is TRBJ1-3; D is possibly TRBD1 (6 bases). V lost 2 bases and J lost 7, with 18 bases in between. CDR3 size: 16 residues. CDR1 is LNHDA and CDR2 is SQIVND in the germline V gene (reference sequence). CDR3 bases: TGTGCCAGTAGTATAACCCTACAGGGCATCCCCAACACCATATATTTT. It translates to CASSITLQGIPNTIYF.

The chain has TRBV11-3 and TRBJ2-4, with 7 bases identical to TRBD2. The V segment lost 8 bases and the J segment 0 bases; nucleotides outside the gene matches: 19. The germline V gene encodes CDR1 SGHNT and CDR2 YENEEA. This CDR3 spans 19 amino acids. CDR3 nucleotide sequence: TGTGCCAGCTTGTCTGTCTGGGGCCCGGGGGGACGAGCCAAAAACATTCAGTACTTC. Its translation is CASLSVWGPGGRAKNIQYF.

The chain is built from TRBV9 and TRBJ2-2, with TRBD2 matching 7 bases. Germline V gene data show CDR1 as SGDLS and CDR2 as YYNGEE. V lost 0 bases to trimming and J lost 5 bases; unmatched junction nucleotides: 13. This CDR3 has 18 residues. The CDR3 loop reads CASSVGLAEASWTGELFF. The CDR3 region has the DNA TGTGCCAGCAGCGTAGGGCTAGCGGAGGCCTCGTGGACCGGGGAGCTGTTTTTT.

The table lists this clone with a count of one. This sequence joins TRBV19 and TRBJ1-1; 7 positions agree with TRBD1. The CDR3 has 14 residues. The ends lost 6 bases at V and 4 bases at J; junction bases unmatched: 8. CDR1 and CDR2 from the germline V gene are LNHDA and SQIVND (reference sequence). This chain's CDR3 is CASRGDRAATEAFF. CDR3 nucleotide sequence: TGTGCCAGTAGAGGCGACAGGGCGGCCACTGAAGCTTTCTTT.

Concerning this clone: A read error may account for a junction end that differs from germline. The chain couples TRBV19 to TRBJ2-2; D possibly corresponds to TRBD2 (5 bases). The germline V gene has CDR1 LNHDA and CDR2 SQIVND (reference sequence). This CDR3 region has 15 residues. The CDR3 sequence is CASSMSAPSPGKAVF. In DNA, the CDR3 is TGTGCCAGTAGTATGTCCGCACCGTCCCCGGGAAAAGCTGTTTTT.

In DNA, the CDR3 is TGTGCCAGCAGCGTGACCGGGATCCCCACAGATACGCAGTATTTT. This sequence encodes CASSVTGIPTDTQYF. The chain joins TRBV9 to TRBJ2-3; tentatively, D is TRBD2 (5 bases). This CDR3 comprises 15 residues. The germline gives CDR1 SGDLS, CDR2 YYNGEE. The V gene lost 2 bases and the J gene lost 2 bases, with 12 bases spanning the gap.

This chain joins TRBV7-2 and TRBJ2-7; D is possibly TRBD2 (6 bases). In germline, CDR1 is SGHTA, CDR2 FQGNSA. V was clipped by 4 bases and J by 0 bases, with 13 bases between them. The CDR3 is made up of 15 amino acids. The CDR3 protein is CASSSNSGSSYEQYF. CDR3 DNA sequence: TGTGCCAGCAGCTCCAACTCCGGGAGCTCCTACGAGCAGTACTTC.

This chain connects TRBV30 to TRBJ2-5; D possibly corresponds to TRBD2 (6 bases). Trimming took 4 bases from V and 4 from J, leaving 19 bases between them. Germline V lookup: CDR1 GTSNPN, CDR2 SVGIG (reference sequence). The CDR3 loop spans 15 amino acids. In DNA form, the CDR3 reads TGTGCCTGGAATCCGGCGACTAGGGGCCCAGAGACCCAGTACTTC. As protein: CAWNPATRGPETQYF.

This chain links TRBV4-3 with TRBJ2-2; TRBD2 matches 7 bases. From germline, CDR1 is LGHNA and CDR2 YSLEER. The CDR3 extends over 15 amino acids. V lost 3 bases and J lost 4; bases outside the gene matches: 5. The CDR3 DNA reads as TGCGCCAGCAGCCAGGGAGGGGTTTTCACCGGGGAGCTGTTTTTT. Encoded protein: CASSQGGVFTGELFF.